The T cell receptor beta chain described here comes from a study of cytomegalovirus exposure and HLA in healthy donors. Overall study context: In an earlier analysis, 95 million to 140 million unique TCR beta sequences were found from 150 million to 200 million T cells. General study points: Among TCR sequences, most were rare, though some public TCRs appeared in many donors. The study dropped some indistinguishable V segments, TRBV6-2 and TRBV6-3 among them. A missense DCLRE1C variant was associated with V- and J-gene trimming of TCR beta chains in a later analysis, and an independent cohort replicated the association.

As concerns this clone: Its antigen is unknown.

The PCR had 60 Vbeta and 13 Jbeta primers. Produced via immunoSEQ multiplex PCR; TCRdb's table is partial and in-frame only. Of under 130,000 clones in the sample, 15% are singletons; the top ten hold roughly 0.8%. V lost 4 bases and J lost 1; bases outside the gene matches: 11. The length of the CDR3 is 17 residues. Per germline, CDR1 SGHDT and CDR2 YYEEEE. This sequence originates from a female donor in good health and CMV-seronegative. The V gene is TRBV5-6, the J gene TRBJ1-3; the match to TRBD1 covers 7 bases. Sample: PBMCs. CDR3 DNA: TGTGCCAGCAGCATACGCCCCGGGACAGATTCTGGAAACACCATATATTTT. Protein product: CASSIRPGTDSGNTIYF.